These T cell receptor beta chains were read from a single sample in a study of regulatory T cells in long-lasting Graves disease. TCRdb passed the multiplex PCR reads through MiXCR, listing each CDR3 protein once. The sample consists of some 450,000 distinct CDR3 sequences, about 15% of them appearing once. The data also belong to a second study, concerning T cells in Graves' hyperthyroidism and ophthalmopathy.

The source was peripheral blood mononuclear cells (PBMCs), collected at new diagnosis, from a patient treated with antithyroid drugs. These receptors came from a woman aged 30 to 39 with Graves disease. CDR3s include the opening cysteine and the closing phenylalanine or tryptophan. Fields, in order: V gene, clone size, J gene, D gene, CDR3 DNA, CDR3 protein. A D gene is named only where the DNA matches it firmly. Some rows have no size entry. The others give once, few or many, or a class for an expanded clone.

V: TRBV28
size: many
J: TRBJ2-1
D: NA
DNA: TGTGCCAGCAGTCCCGGGACAAGGGATGAGCAGTTCTTC
CDR3: CASSPGTRDEQFF

V: TRBV28
size: many
J: TRBJ2-1
D: NA
DNA: TGTGCCAGCACTAAGGGGGCGGGGACTGACCCTTATTACAATGAGCAGTTCTTC
CDR3: CASTKGAGTDPYYNEQFF

V: TRBV14
size: few
J: TRBJ2-7
D: NA
DNA: TGTGCCAGCAGCCAAGAGTGGGGCAGCTCCTACGAGCAGTACTTC
CDR3: CASSQEWGSSYEQYF

V: TRBV10-3
size: NA
J: TRBJ1-2
D: NA
DNA: TGTGCCATCAGACCGACTTCGGGGCTCTATGGCTACACCTTC
CDR3: CAIRPTSGLYGYTF

V: TRBV5-1
size: many
J: TRBJ1-1
D: NA
DNA: TGCGCCAGCAGCTTGAGCCAGGGGAACACTGAAGCTTTCTTT
CDR3: CASSLSQGNTEAFF

V: TRBV7-2
size: many
J: TRBJ1-1
D: NA
DNA: TGTGCCAGCAGCTGGGACAACGGAGGGGCAACTGAAGCTTTCTTT
CDR3: CASSWDNGGATEAFF

V: TRBV14
size: few
J: TRBJ1-3
D: TRBD1
DNA: TGTGCCAGCAGCCACCGTAGAGCCGACAGGGCTGGTGGAAACACCATATATTTT
CDR3: CASSHRRADRAGGNTIYF

V: TRBV30
size: many
J: TRBJ1-5
D: TRBD1
DNA: TGTGCCTGGAGCGCCAGACAGGGCGGCAATCAGCCCCAGCATTTT
CDR3: CAWSARQGGNQPQHF

V: TRBV7-2
size: NA
J: TRBJ2-5
D: NA
DNA: TGCGCCAGCAGCCCTCTCCCCGTGTTGGGAGAGACCCAGTACTTC
CDR3: CASSPLPVLGETQYF

V: TRBV12-3/TRBV12-4
size: many
J: TRBJ2-3
D: TRBD1
DNA: TGTGCCAGCAGCTCACGGGACAGGGGTATAGGCACAGATACGCAGTATTTT
CDR3: CASSSRDRGIGTDTQYF

V: TRBV12-3/TRBV12-4
size: many
J: TRBJ2-4
D: NA
DNA: TGTGCCAGCAGATCTAACCGGGACTCGAAAAACATTCAGTACTTC
CDR3: CASRSNRDSKNIQYF

V: TRBV6-1
size: NA
J: TRBJ2-3
D: NA
DNA: TGTGCCAGCAGTGAAGGGAGGGGTCGCACAGATACGCAGTATTTT
CDR3: CASSEGRGRTDTQYF

V: TRBV10-2
size: few
J: TRBJ1-1
D: TRBD1
DNA: TGCGCCAGCAGTGAGTCCGAGGGACAGGGACAGTGGAACACTGAAGCTTTCTTT
CDR3: CASSESEGQGQWNTEAFF

V: TRBV12-3/TRBV12-4
size: few
J: TRBJ2-7
D: TRBD2
DNA: TGTGCCAGCAGTCCCCGCCGGCGGGGACTAGTTATCCAGAACTACGAGCAGTACTTC
CDR3: CASSPRRRGLVIQNYEQYF

V: TRBV7-8
size: many
J: TRBJ2-5
D: NA
DNA: TGTGCCAGCAGCTTATCTGTAGAGACCCAGTACTTC
CDR3: CASSLSVETQYF

V: TRBV12-3/TRBV12-4
size: few
J: TRBJ2-1
D: NA
DNA: TGTGCCAGCACGGAGGGGACCTACTACAATGAGCAGTTCTTC
CDR3: CASTEGTYYNEQFF

V: TRBV19
size: NA
J: TRBJ2-1
D: NA
DNA: TGTGCCAGTAGTATCTGGCGGAATGAGCAGTTCTTC
CDR3: CASSIWRNEQFF

V: TRBV7-9
size: NA
J: TRBJ1-2
D: TRBD1
DNA: TGTGCCAGCAGCCCTCCCGGGACAGGGGAGAACTATGGCTACACCTTC
CDR3: CASSPPGTGENYGYTF

V: TRBV24-1
size: NA
J: TRBJ1-5
D: TRBD1
DNA: TGTGCCACCAGTGATACAGGGGAGAATCAGCCCCAGCATTTT
CDR3: CATSDTGENQPQHF

V: TRBV9
size: NA
J: TRBJ2-4
D: TRBD1
DNA: TGTGCCAGCAGCGAGACAGGGGGACTGAAAAACATTCAGTACTTC
CDR3: CASSETGGLKNIQYF

V: TRBV10-1
size: NA
J: TRBJ2-5
D: NA
DNA: TGCGCCAGCAGTGACTCCGACCAAGAGACCCAGTACTTC
CDR3: CASSDSDQETQYF

V: TRBV4-1
size: NA
J: TRBJ2-7
D: TRBD1
DNA: TGCGCCAGCAGCCCCCACAGGACAGGGGATTACGAGCAGTACTTC
CDR3: CASSPHRTGDYEQYF

V: TRBV24-1
size: NA
J: TRBJ2-2
D: TRBD2
DNA: TGTGCCACCAGTGACGGACTAGCGGGAGACACCGGGGAGCTGTTTTTT
CDR3: CATSDGLAGDTGELFF

V: TRBV28
size: many
J: TRBJ2-2
D: NA
DNA: TGTGCCAGCATGGGGGGGAGGGGGATCGGGGAGCTGTTTTTT
CDR3: CASMGGRGIGELFF

V: TRBV7-3
size: many
J: TRBJ2-1
D: TRBD2
DNA: TGTGCCAGCAGCGGAGTGGGGCTAGCGGGTGAGCAGTTCTTC
CDR3: CASSGVGLAGEQFF

V: TRBV20-1
size: many
J: TRBJ1-1
D: NA
DNA: TGCAGTGCTAGACCTGACAGAACGAACACTGAAGCTTTCTTT
CDR3: CSARPDRTNTEAFF

V: TRBV5-4
size: many
J: TRBJ2-7
D: NA
DNA: TGTGCCAGCAGCTCCTGGGGAGCCTACGAGCAGTACTTC
CDR3: CASSSWGAYEQYF

V: TRBV5-1
size: many
J: TRBJ2-7
D: NA
DNA: TGCGCCAGCAGCTCCGATGACACTTCCTACGAGCAGTACTTC
CDR3: CASSSDDTSYEQYF

V: TRBV9
size: few
J: TRBJ2-2
D: NA
DNA: TGTGCCAGCAGCCCAAACCCCGGGGGCAGCGGGTCCGGGGAGCTGTTTTTT
CDR3: CASSPNPGGSGSGELFF

V: TRBV9
size: NA
J: TRBJ1-2
D: NA
DNA: TGTGCCAGCAACACCGAGGGTCTTAATGGCTACACCTTC
CDR3: CASNTEGLNGYTF

V: TRBV4-1
size: NA
J: TRBJ1-2
D: NA
DNA: TGCGCCAGCAGCCAAGAGCCCCAGGTAGCTAACTATGGCTACACCTTC
CDR3: CASSQEPQVANYGYTF

V: TRBV28
size: many
J: TRBJ2-1
D: NA
DNA: TGTGCCAGCAGCCCCAGCAATGAGCAGTTCTTC
CDR3: CASSPSNEQFF

V: TRBV20-1
size: many
J: TRBJ2-1
D: TRBD2
DNA: TGCAGTGCTCGCCAGACTAGCGGGAGTATAAGTGAGCAGTTCTTC
CDR3: CSARQTSGSISEQFF

V: TRBV20-1
size: NA
J: TRBJ1-2
D: NA
DNA: TGCAGTGCTAGAGTACAGCGAAACTATGGCTACACCTTC
CDR3: CSARVQRNYGYTF

V: TRBV2
size: many
J: TRBJ2-7
D: TRBD2
DNA: TGTGCCAGCACCGGGACTAGCGGGAGGGAGTCGAACGAGCAGTACTTC
CDR3: CASTGTSGRESNEQYF

V: TRBV6-5
size: NA
J: TRBJ1-3
D: NA
DNA: TGTGCCAGCAGTTACTCGGCGGTGAGCTCTGGAAACACCATATATTTT
CDR3: CASSYSAVSSGNTIYF

V: TRBV19
size: NA
J: TRBJ2-5
D: TRBD2
DNA: TGTGCCAGTAGTAGCGGGAGGGCCAGGGGAGAGACCCAGTACTTC
CDR3: CASSSGRARGETQYF

V: TRBV28
size: NA
J: TRBJ1-3
D: NA
DNA: TGTGCCAGCAGTTTCCCTGGCGGCAGCTCTGGAAACACCATATATTTT
CDR3: CASSFPGGSSGNTIYF

V: TRBV5-8
size: many
J: TRBJ1-5
D: NA
DNA: TGTGCCAGCAGCCGCAGGGGATTGGGTCAGCCCCAGCATTTT
CDR3: CASSRRGLGQPQHF

V: TRBV28
size: NA
J: TRBJ2-3
D: NA
DNA: TGTGCCAGCGGTTATTCAGACAGCAGACTTAGCACAGATACGCAGTATTTT
CDR3: CASGYSDSRLSTDTQYF

V: TRBV4-1
size: few
J: TRBJ2-7
D: NA
DNA: TGCGCCAGCAGCCAATTGCTAGCCCTGAGAGGGAACTACGAGCAGTACTTC
CDR3: CASSQLLALRGNYEQYF

V: TRBV12-3/TRBV12-4
size: many
J: TRBJ1-1
D: NA
DNA: TGTGCCAGCAGTTTAGAGCCTACGAACACTGAAGCTTTCTTT
CDR3: CASSLEPTNTEAFF

V: TRBV20-1
size: NA
J: TRBJ1-1
D: TRBD1
DNA: TGCGGTGCTAGCCCCGACAGGGGATACACTGAAGCTTTCTTT
CDR3: CGASPDRGYTEAFF

V: TRBV29-1
size: many
J: TRBJ1-1
D: TRBD1
DNA: TGCAGCGTCGCCGGGACAGGGGAGAACACTGAAGCTTTCTTT
CDR3: CSVAGTGENTEAFF

V: TRBV5-6
size: few
J: TRBJ1-1
D: TRBD1
DNA: TGTGCCAGCAGCTTAACCGGGACAGCGCGCCCTTGGGCTTTCTTT
CDR3: CASSLTGTARPWAFF

V: TRBV30
size: many
J: TRBJ1-2
D: NA
DNA: TGTGCCTGGAAAAACAGGGCCCTCTATGGCTACACCTTC
CDR3: CAWKNRALYGYTF

V: TRBV7-9
size: few
J: TRBJ2-5
D: NA
DNA: TGTGCCAGCAGCTTAGTGTTGGGGTATCAAGAGACCCAGTACTTC
CDR3: CASSLVLGYQETQYF

V: TRBV2
size: many
J: TRBJ2-3
D: NA
DNA: TGTGCCAGCAAAGCTAGCGAGAACACAGATACGCAGTATTTT
CDR3: CASKASENTDTQYF

V: TRBV2
size: NA
J: TRBJ1-6
D: NA
DNA: TGTGCCAGCTGGTGGACATCCTATAATTCACCCCTCCACTTT
CDR3: CASWWTSYNSPLHF

V: TRBV5-6
size: many
J: TRBJ1-2
D: NA
DNA: TGTGCCAGCAGCGGCAGGTACAGCGGCGGCTACACCTTC
CDR3: CASSGRYSGGYTF

V: TRBV19
size: NA
J: TRBJ2-5
D: NA
DNA: TGTGCCAGTAGTATGCGGATTGGCGGGCCTCAAGAGACCCAGTACTTC
CDR3: CASSMRIGGPQETQYF

V: TRBV27
size: many
J: TRBJ2-7
D: NA
DNA: TGTGCCAGCAGTCAAATCCGGGACCTATACGAGCAGTACTTC
CDR3: CASSQIRDLYEQYF

V: TRBV6-2/TRBV6-3
size: many
J: TRBJ2-7
D: NA
DNA: TGTGCCACGGGTGCAGGGACAACCTACGAGCAGTACTTC
CDR3: CATGAGTTYEQYF